The 11 T cell receptor beta chains below all came from one sample that was sequenced in a study of T cells in tuberculosis. Method: immunoSEQ multiplex PCR; TCRdb's copy keeps in-frame clones and lacks some. The data hold roughly 33,000 clones, with about nine tenths observed a single time. Sample: PBMCs. The origin of the receptors is a donor aged 10-29 years with latent tuberculosis or without tuberculosis infection.

This clone occurred once. CDR3 DNA: TGTGCCAGCAGTTACGCACCGGCGGGGGGGGTCTACGAGCAGTACTTC. The encoded protein is CASSYAPAGGVYEQYF. The V call is TRBV6-5, the J call TRBJ2-7; the match to TRBD2 covers 9 bases. This CDR3 comprises 16 residues. Germline CDR1 is MNHEY and CDR2 is SVGAGI. The ends lost 2 bases at V and 3 bases at J; junction bases unmatched: 8.

The chain is built from TRBV7-9 and TRBJ2-7; D is undetermined. The CDR3 consists of 14 residues. Germline CDR1 is SEHNR and CDR2 is FQNEAQ (reference sequence). Trimming shortened V by 2 bases and J by 3 bases, and 11 bases separated the two germline ends. This CDR3 is CASSLRVEDYEQYF. CDR3 sequence (DNA): TGTGCCAGCAGCTTACGGGTTGAGGACTACGAGCAGTACTTC.

V and J are TRBV19 and TRBJ1-1; D ambiguous. This CDR3 is 14 amino acids long. V lost 2 bases to trimming and J lost 1 base, with 8 bases between them. Germline V gives CDR1 LNHDA, CDR2 SQIVND (reference sequence). The CDR3 coding sequence is TGTGCCAGTAGTATAATGAGACAGAACACTGAAGCTTTCTTT. Its protein product is CASSIMRQNTEAFF.

This clone was picked up one time. The rearrangement links TRBV7-2 to TRBJ2-2, with 7 bases identical to TRBD2. The V segment lost 5 bases and the J segment 7 bases; nucleotides outside the gene matches: 10. Germline CDR1 and CDR2: SGHTA and FQGNSA. The CDR3 sequence is 15 residues long. In DNA form, the CDR3 reads TGTGCCAGCAGCAAACAGGCGGGAGTCATCGGGGAGCTGTTTTTT. It translates to CASSKQAGVIGELFF.

The rearrangement uses TRBV5-4 and TRBJ1-2, with 10 nucleotides matching TRBD1. Germline values: CDR1 SGHNT, CDR2 YYREEE (reference sequence). The CDR3 extends over 14 amino acids. V lost 4 bases to trimming and J lost 8 bases; unmatched junction nucleotides: 8. In DNA, the CDR3 is TGTGCCAGCAGCCGACAGGGGGCGAGTAGGGGCTACACCTTC. Translating gives CASSRQGASRGYTF.

The V and J genes are TRBV19 and TRBJ2-7; D might be TRBD2 (6 bases). This CDR3 is 14 amino acids long. Germline V gene data show CDR1 as LNHDA and CDR2 as SQIVND (reference sequence). The germline V and J ends were trimmed by 5 bases and 6 bases, with 17 bases remaining between them. CDR3 loop: CASSRGSVPLEQYF. The CDR3 DNA reads as TGTGCCAGTAGTCGGGGGTCGGTCCCCCTCGAGCAGTACTTC.

The chain recombines TRBV4-3 with TRBJ2-3; D is possibly TRBD1 (7 bases). Deletions cut 0 bases from V and 4 bases from J, with 17 bases between. The CDR3 has 17 amino acids. Germline CDR1 and CDR2: LGHNA and YSLEER. CDR3 DNA sequence: TGCGCCAGCAGCCAAGATCCTAGTCAGGGGGAGGCAGATACGCAGTATTTT. Its translation: CASSQDPSQGEADTQYF.

This chain connects TRBV7-9 to TRBJ2-6; possibly TRBD1 for D (5 bases). The V end lost 3 bases, the J end lost 4 bases, and 10 bases lay between the germline ends. The CDR3 length is 15 residues. Germline V CDR1 and CDR2: SEHNR, FQNEAQ (reference sequence). The CDR3 DNA follows: TGTGCCAGCAGCTTGGGGCAGGTGGGGGCCAACGTCCTGACTTTC. Amino acids: CASSLGQVGANVLTF.

The V and J genes are TRBV6-5 and TRBJ2-7, with 8 nucleotides matching TRBD1. The V gene's germline CDR1 is MNHEY and CDR2 SVGAGI. CDR3 length equals 16 residues. With 4 bases clipped from V and 5 bases from J, the junction kept 13 bases outside the gene matches. In DNA, the CDR3 is TGTGCCAGCAGTTCGTCCACAGGGGGGTCTTTTAACGAGCAGTACTTC. Translation: CASSSSTGGSFNEQYF.

V usage is TRBV5-1 and J usage is TRBJ2-7; TRBD1 aligns across 7 bases. The CDR3 has 14 residues. CDR1 SGHRS and CDR2 YFSETQ come from the germline V gene. With V trimmed by 4 bases and J by 7 bases, 11 bases remained unmatched. The CDR3 spells CASSPGQVPGEQYF. The DNA for the CDR3 is TGCGCCAGCAGCCCTGGACAGGTGCCGGGAGAGCAGTACTTC. The full variable domain, completed using reference TRBV5-1 and TRBJ2-7, is KAGVTQTPRYLIKTRGQQVTLSCSPISGHRSVSWYQQTPGQGLQFLFEYFSETQRNKGNFPGRFSGRQFSNSRSEMNVSTLELGDSALYLCASSPGQVPGEQYFGPGTRLTVT.

This chain links TRBV28 with TRBJ2-1, with D possibly being TRBD1 (5 bases). V was cut by 10 bases and J by 5 bases, with 15 bases left in between. Germline assignment: CDR1 MDHEN and CDR2 SYDVKM. This CDR3 has 13 amino acids. This CDR3 is CATLGHRHNEQFF. CDR3 bases: TGTGCCACCCTAGGACACAGACACAATGAGCAGTTCTTC.